The T cell receptor beta chain described here comes from a study of T cell repertoires in cytomegalovirus infection. Study-level information: CMV infection together with matching HLA type was indicated by public TCR beta signatures.

V dropped 0 bases and J dropped 6 bases, with 7 bases sitting between them. CDR1 is SEHNR, CDR2 FQNEAQ, per germline (reference sequence). This CDR3 contains 13 residues. Using its own MiXCR run on the reads, TCRdb lists one record per CDR3 protein. The table has about 530,000 distinct CDR3 sequences, about 25% seen once; the top ten hold approximately 13%. Findings and caveats of the study: The ex vivo response was dominated by HLA-C-restricted CMV-specific TCR beta clonotypes.

This clonotype came up a few times. Antigen unknown. The J gene is TRBJ2-3, the V gene TRBV7-9; unclear D gene. The sequence was obtained from a human donor in good health (CMV status not recorded). Some clones in this sample may be carry-over from other donors' samples. The sample consisted of PBMCs. The CDR3 sequence is CASSLAAIDTQYF. The CDR3, as DNA: TGTGCCAGCAGCTTAGCCGCTATCGATACGCAGTATTTT.